These 24 T cell receptor beta chains share one sample of origin, sequenced in a study of cytomegalovirus exposure and HLA in healthy donors. The study ran its PCR with 60 Vbeta and 13 Jbeta primers. Assay: immunoSEQ multiplex PCR; the TCRdb copy retains only in-frame clones and omits some. The sample carries some 150,000 clones, 84% recorded once. The sequenced material came from PBMCs. These receptors originate from a boy between 2 and 15 years old in good health and CMV-seronegative.

This clone was counted a single time. This chain joins TRBV2 and TRBJ2-4; 8 bases are shared with TRBD2. Trimming took 6 bases from V and 5 from J; bases not matched to a gene: 15. The CDR3 sequence is 17 residues long. Per germline, CDR1 SNHLY and CDR2 FYNNEI. The DNA of the CDR3 is TGTGCCAGCAGCAGACTACTTCCCGGGACTAGGCAAAACATTCAGTACTTC. It translates to CASSRLLPGTRQNIQYF.

In its sample, this clone was seen a few times. The chain has TRBV10-3 and TRBJ2-5; 8 bases map to TRBD2. The DNA matches TRBJ2-7 better at its end, which makes the J call doubtful. The CDR3 runs to 13 residues. Germline-derived CDR1 and CDR2 are ENHRY and SYGVKD. The CDR3 region is CAIKRESTYEQYF. In DNA form, the CDR3 reads TGTGCCATAAAGCGGGAGTCTACCTACGAGCAGTACTTC.

The chain joins TRBV27 to TRBJ1-5; D unclear. V shed 0 bases and J shed 2 bases, with 11 bases lying between them. The CDR3 length is 16 residues. Germline CDR1 MNHEY, CDR2 SMNVEV (reference sequence). The CDR3 DNA sequence: TGTGCCAGCAGTTTATCGCCCGGGAGCGGCAATCAGCCCCAGCATTTT. It specifies CASSLSPGSGNQPQHF.

This chain joins TRBV7-6 and TRBJ1-1; D uncertain. The germline CDR1 and CDR2 sequences are SGHVS and FNYEAQ. The ends were cut back, 1 base at V and 1 base at J, with 4 bases in the middle. There are 13 residues in the CDR3. CDR3 region: CASSLGQNTEAFF. In nucleotides, the CDR3 is TGTGCCAGCAGCTTAGGACAGAACACTGAAGCTTTCTTT.

Written as DNA, the CDR3 is TGTGCCAGCAGGGTGGGACATAGGAACACTGAAGCTTTCTTT. Translated: CASRVGHRNTEAFF. The rearrangement uses TRBV5-5 and TRBJ1-1, with D perhaps TRBD1 (6 bases). The CDR3 runs to 14 residues. The V and J ends lost 5 bases and 1 base respectively, with 12 bases between them. Germline V gives CDR1 SGHKS, CDR2 YYEKEE (reference sequence). The full variable domain, with the rest looked up from reference TRBV5-5 and TRBJ1-1, is DAGVTQSPTHLIKTRGQQVTLRCSPISGHKSVSWYQQVLGQGPQFIFQYYEKEERGRGNFPDRFSARQFPNYSSELNVNALLLGDSALYLCASRVGHRNTEAFFGQGTRLTVV.

This clone appeared a few times. CDR3 DNA: TGTGCCAGCAGTTACAGGTCGCGGGAGCCTCTTCGTGGCTACACCTTC. It specifies CASSYRSREPLRGYTF. This rearrangement joins TRBV6-5 to TRBJ1-2, with D hard to call. V lost 2 bases, J lost 7 bases, and 20 bases lay in between. There are 16 residues in the CDR3. Germline CDR1 and CDR2: MNHEY and SVGAGI.

The rearrangement joins TRBV7-2 to TRBJ1-5, with 7 bases lining up with TRBD1. Germline lookup yields CDR1 SGHTA and CDR2 FQGNSA. CDR3 length: 18 residues. V shed 5 bases, J shed 6 bases, and the junction held 19 bases outside the gene matches. The CDR3 loop is CASSPGFRGVVLGQPQHF. CDR3 bases: TGTGCCAGCAGCCCAGGGTTCAGGGGGGTTGTCCTGGGTCAGCCCCAGCATTTT.

The chain has TRBV5-4 and TRBJ2-5, with D hard to call. The J call could be wrong; TRBJ2-7 is a better fit for the DNA end. Germline assignment: CDR1 SGHNT and CDR2 YYREEE (reference sequence). The CDR3 runs 12 residues. The CDR3 protein is CASSFGAYEQYF. In nucleotides, the CDR3 is TGTGCCAGCAGCTTCGGTGCCTACGAGCAGTACTTC.

About this clone itself: One end of the junction is discordant with germline, which a read error may explain. The genes are TRBV7-9 and TRBJ2-7, with 7 bases that match TRBD2. Germline loops: CDR1 SEHNR, CDR2 FQNEAQ (reference sequence). The CDR3 has 15 residues. The CDR3 nucleotides are TGTTCCAGCAGCTTAGTTGGGACTACCTTCTACGAGCAGTACTTC. Encoded protein: CSSSLVGTTFYEQYF.

The V gene is TRBV18, the J gene TRBJ2-6; D gene ambiguous. V lost 1 base, J lost 0 bases, and 13 bases lay in between. Germline assignment: CDR1 KGHSH and CDR2 LQKENI. CDR3 size: 18 residues. The CDR3 region has the DNA TGTGCCAGCTCACCACGCGCCAGCGAGCTCTCTGGGGCCAACGTCCTGACTTTC. Amino acid sequence: CASSPRASELSGANVLTF.

The rearrangement uses TRBV13 and TRBJ2-1, with 9 positions matching TRBD1. The V and J ends lost 7 bases and 10 bases, in that order; junction bases with no gene match: 11. Germline CDR1 and CDR2: PRHDT and FYEKMQ (reference sequence). This CDR3 region has 14 residues. The CDR3 is CASTKRQGVGEQFF. CDR3 in DNA: TGTGCCAGCACCAAAAGACAGGGGGTGGGGGAGCAGTTCTTC.

V usage is TRBV2 and J usage is TRBJ1-2, with TRBD1 as a possible D gene (5 bases). Germline V gene lookup returns CDR1 SNHLY and CDR2 FYNNEI. Trimming pared 3 bases from V and 6 bases from J, leaving 8 bases between. This CDR3 region has 12 residues. The CDR3 DNA sequence: TGTGCCAGCAGTGAGCAGGGTCATGGCTACACCTTC. Encoded protein: CASSEQGHGYTF.

The V and J genes are TRBV9 and TRBJ1-1, with D unclear. Deletions cut 0 bases from V and 2 bases from J, with 8 bases between. CDR3 size: 14 residues. Germline CDR1 SGDLS, CDR2 YYNGEE. As DNA, the CDR3 is TGTGCCAGCAGCGTAGTCGCCTATAACACTGAAGCTTTCTTT. Its protein is CASSVVAYNTEAFF.

The chain joins TRBV19 to TRBJ2-1; 7 nucleotides match TRBD1. The CDR3 has 17 residues. The V segment lost 5 bases and the J segment 12 bases; nucleotides outside the gene matches: 22. Germline V gene data show CDR1 as LNHDA and CDR2 as SQIVND (reference sequence). The CDR3, as DNA: TGTGCCAGTAGTCCCCACTTGGACAGGATAGACAATGAGCGGCAGTTCTTC. Translating it yields CASSPHLDRIDNERQFF.

The V gene is TRBV6-4, the J gene TRBJ1-4; the match to TRBD1 covers 8 bases. CDR1 is MRHNA and CDR2 is SNTAGT in the germline V gene. The CDR3 is 17 residues long. V was clipped by 6 bases and J by 0 bases; unmatched bases: 9. The CDR3: CASRLQGVPATNEKLFF. CDR3 bases: TGTGCCAGCAGACTACAGGGGGTACCTGCAACTAATGAAAAACTGTTTTTT.

The rearrangement links TRBV7-2 to TRBJ2-3; D is ambiguous. From germline, CDR1 is SGHTA and CDR2 FQGNSA. Trimming took off 5 bases at V and 2 bases at J, with 5 bases between the two ends. The CDR3 has 12 amino acids. This CDR3 reads CASSPHTDTQYF. The CDR3 DNA is TGTGCCAGCAGCCCACACACAGATACGCAGTATTTT.

The rearrangement links TRBV7-9 to TRBJ2-7, with D possibly being TRBD1 (5 bases). V dropped 6 bases and J dropped 0 bases, with 12 bases sitting between them. CDR3 size: 14 residues. Germline V CDR1 and CDR2: SEHNR, FQNEAQ (reference sequence). CDR3 amino acids: CASSPTGSSYEQYF. In nucleotides, the CDR3 is TGTGCCAGCAGTCCCACAGGCAGCTCCTACGAGCAGTACTTC.

The CDR3 sequence is CASSLGGHSYNEQFF. The CDR3 DNA reads TGTGCCAGCAGCTTGGGGGGCCATTCGTACAATGAGCAGTTCTTC. The V gene is TRBV5-4, the J gene TRBJ2-1; a possible D gene is TRBD1 (5 bases). From germline, CDR1 is SGHNT and CDR2 YYREEE (reference sequence). V dropped 0 bases and J dropped 4 bases, with 11 bases sitting between them. The CDR3 sequence is 15 residues long.

This chain connects TRBV28 to TRBJ1-1; D is undetermined. The CDR3 has 13 amino acids. Germline V lookup: CDR1 MDHEN, CDR2 SYDVKM. The germline V and J ends were trimmed by 6 bases and 2 bases, with 10 bases remaining between them. The CDR3 reads CASSKPGNTEAFF. CDR3 bases: TGTGCCAGCAGCAAACCGGGAAACACTGAAGCTTTCTTT.

This chain connects TRBV2 to TRBJ1-6; D is ambiguous. Germline V gene data show CDR1 as SNHLY and CDR2 as FYNNEI. The CDR3 totals 14 residues. The germline V and J ends were trimmed by 8 bases and 8 bases, with 16 bases remaining between them. The CDR3 DNA reads as TGTGCCAGCGTACCAAGATTGGCCCATTCACCCCTCCACTTT. This sequence encodes CASVPRLAHSPLHF.

This chain joins TRBV19 and TRBJ2-7; a possible D gene is TRBD1 (5 bases). The germline V gene has CDR1 LNHDA and CDR2 SQIVND (reference sequence). This CDR3 has 14 amino acids. V was trimmed by 5 bases and J by 3 bases, leaving 14 bases between them. The CDR3 bases are TGTGCCAGTAGTCCACGGACATTCGACTACGAGCAGTACTTC. Translating it yields CASSPRTFDYEQYF.

This sequence joins TRBV14 and TRBJ2-3; 14 bases line up with TRBD2. Trimming at V came to 1 base and at J to 2 bases, leaving 5 bases not matched to a gene. CDR1 and CDR2 (germline): SGHDN, FVKESK. This CDR3 is 18 amino acids long. For the CDR3, the DNA is TGTGCCAGCAGCCAAGTCCGACTAGCGGGAGGGTACACAGATACGCAGTATTTT. Its protein is CASSQVRLAGGYTDTQYF. Full variable domain (outside the CDR3, taken from reference TRBV14 and TRBJ2-3): EAGVTQFPSHSVIEKGQTVTLRCDPISGHDNLYWYRRVMGKEIKFLLHFVKESKQDESGMPNNRFLAERTGGTYSTLKVQPAELEDSGVYFCASSQVRLAGGYTDTQYFGPGTRLTVL.

The V and J genes are TRBV19 and TRBJ1-2; D uncertain. This CDR3 has 17 residues. CDR1 is LNHDA and CDR2 is SQIVND in the germline V gene (reference sequence). Between the trimmed V and J ends, which lost 6 bases and 4 bases, there was a span of 24 bases. CDR3: CASRASAGRVGTYGYTF. The CDR3 nucleotides are TGTGCCAGTAGGGCCTCCGCAGGTCGAGTTGGCACCTATGGCTACACCTTC.

The V call is TRBV7-3, the J call TRBJ2-5, with 14 bases matching TRBD2. Germline-derived CDR1 and CDR2 are SGHTA and FQGTGA. The CDR3 extends over 16 amino acids. V was pared by 3 bases and J by 1 base, with 1 base of the junction left unmatched. CDR3 protein: CASSLGLAGAQETQYF. The CDR3 region has the DNA TGTGCCAGCAGCTTGGGACTAGCGGGGGCCCAAGAGACCCAGTACTTC. The whole variable domain, remainder taken from reference TRBV7-3 and TRBJ2-5, is GAGVSQTPSNKVTEKGKYVELRCDPISGHTALYWYRQSLGQGPEFLIYFQGTGAADDSGLPNDRFFAVRPEGSVSTLKIQRTERGDSAVYLCASSLGLAGAQETQYFGPGTRLLVL.